This TCR beta chain derives from a study of cytomegalovirus exposure and HLA in healthy donors. Turning to this clone: The antigen is undetermined.

60 Vbeta and 13 Jbeta primers were used in PCR. In the original analysis: In a later analysis, approximately 80 million unique TCR beta chains included roughly 11 million shared by two or more donors. The data were produced by immunoSEQ multiplex PCR, yet TCRdb's version contains in-frame clones alone and is incomplete. V and J calls and clone size are those listed in that table; D and trimming were worked out from the DNA. Found here are around 75,000 clones; the top ten clones hold 4% to 5.5%. CDR3 size: 16 residues. Germline V gene lookup returns CDR1 MGHRA and CDR2 YSYEKL. V lost 1 base and J 8 bases, leaving 17 bases between the germline ends. Study-wide results and limits: Cytomegalovirus-associated TCR beta chains were listed, numbering roughly 150. Prediction of most subjects' HLA-A and HLA-B alleles by TCR beta sequences was reportedly accurate. Among TCR sequences, most were rare, though some public TCRs appeared in many donors.

The J gene is TRBJ1-4, the V gene TRBV4-1; D perhaps matches TRBD1 (6 bases). Sequencing was done on a sample of PBMCs. This receptor was obtained from a man aged 40-55 years in good health and CMV-seronegative. CDR3 protein: CASSQGNRVETEKLFF. The CDR3 nucleotides are TGCGCCAGCAGCCAAGGAAACAGGGTAGAGACCGAAAAACTGTTTTTT.